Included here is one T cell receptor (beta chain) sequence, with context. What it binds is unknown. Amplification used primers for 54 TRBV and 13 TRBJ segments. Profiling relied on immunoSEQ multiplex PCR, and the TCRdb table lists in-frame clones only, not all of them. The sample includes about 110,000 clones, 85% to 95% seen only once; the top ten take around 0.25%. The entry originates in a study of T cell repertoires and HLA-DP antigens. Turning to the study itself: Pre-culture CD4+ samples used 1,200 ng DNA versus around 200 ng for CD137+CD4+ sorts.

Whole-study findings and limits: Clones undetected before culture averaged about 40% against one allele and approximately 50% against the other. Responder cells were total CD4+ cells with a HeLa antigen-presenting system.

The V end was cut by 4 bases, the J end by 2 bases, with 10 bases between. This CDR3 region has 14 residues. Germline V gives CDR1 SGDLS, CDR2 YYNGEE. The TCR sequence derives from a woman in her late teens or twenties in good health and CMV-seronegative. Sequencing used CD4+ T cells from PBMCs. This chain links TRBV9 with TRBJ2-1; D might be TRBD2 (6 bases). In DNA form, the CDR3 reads TGTGCCAGCAGCCGGGACTCTACCTACAATGAGCAGTTCTTC. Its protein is CASSRDSTYNEQFF.